These 21 T cell receptor beta chains were sequenced from one sample in a study of T-cell memory formation after mild COVID-19. TCRdb processed the 5' RACE reads anew with MiXCR; each CDR3 protein has one entry. The table has around 80,000 distinct CDR3 sequences, 11% to 15% seen once. Material: PBMCs or a T cell subset sorted from them (not recorded which). The receptors here all came from an adult woman who had mild COVID-19 (a few samples of this study predate the infection). Cell type and time point are not known.

This chain uses TRBV30 with TRBJ1-5; D gene unclear. Germline-derived CDR1 and CDR2 are GTSNPN and SVGIG (reference sequence). CDR3 size: 11 residues. Trimming removed 8 bases at V and 3 bases at J, with 8 bases between. In DNA form, the CDR3 reads TGTGCCGGCGGGGACAATCAGCCCCAGCATTTT. Encoded protein: CAGGDNQPQHF.

The table lists this clonotype with a few counts. This chain uses TRBV5-1 with TRBJ1-1; TRBD1 matches 8 bases. Germline V CDR1 and CDR2: SGHRS, YFSETQ. V lost 0 bases to trimming and J lost 5 bases; unmatched junction nucleotides: 9. The CDR3 totals 16 residues. The CDR3 DNA sequence: TGCGCCAGCAGCTTGGCGGCAGGGGGCGAAGGAACTGAAGCTTTCTTT. Translated: CASSLAAGGEGTEAFF.

V usage is TRBV18 and J usage is TRBJ2-1; D perhaps matches TRBD1 (5 bases). V lost 1 base, J lost 7 bases, and 8 bases lay in between. Looked up from germline, CDR1 is KGHSH and CDR2 is LQKENI. This CDR3 is 13 amino acids long. CDR3 sequence (DNA): TGTGCCAGCTCACCACTCGACAGTAATGAGCAGTTCTTC. As protein: CASSPLDSNEQFF.

This clonotype has more than one count but fewer than ten. At one of its ends the junction is not consistent with the germline gene, which may arise from a read error. The chain carries TRBV4-2 and TRBJ2-7; D remains ambiguous. Germline V gives CDR1 LGHNA, CDR2 YNFKEQ. The CDR3 has 15 residues. In DNA form, the CDR3 reads TGTGCCAGCAGTCAAGCAGCTGGGCCAACTCTCGAGCAGTACTTC. Translated: CASSQAAGPTLEQYF.

The table lists this clonotype with many counts. V is TRBV12-3 or TRBV12-4 and J is TRBJ2-1; unclear D gene. V lost 3 bases and J lost 8, with 5 bases in between. CDR3 length equals 11 residues. The CDR3 DNA reads TGTGCCAGCAGTTTTGATTATGAGCAGTTCTTC. It yields the protein CASSFDYEQFF.

This sequence joins TRBV12-3 or TRBV12-4 and TRBJ2-3; 9 bases are shared with TRBD1. This CDR3 is 15 amino acids long. The trim removed 3 bases at V and 5 bases at J, leaving 6 bases unmatched. CDR3 in DNA: TGTGCCAGCAGTTTCAGTAGACAGGGGGAAGATACGCAGTATTTT. Translation: CASSFSRQGEDTQYF.

The chain links TRBV18 to TRBJ2-5; 7 nucleotides match TRBD1. Germline V gene data show CDR1 as KGHSH and CDR2 as LQKENI. V trimming: 2 bases; J trimming: 5 bases; junction bases outside the gene matches: 11. This CDR3 spans 16 amino acids. The CDR3 coding sequence is TGTGCCAGCTCACCAGCGCTGAAGGGGGCGTTGGAGACCCAGTACTTC. The encoded protein is CASSPALKGALETQYF.

This clonotype was seen a handful of times. The chain recombines TRBV7-6 with TRBJ2-1; the D gene is possibly TRBD2 (5 bases). The CDR3 runs 14 residues. CDR1 is SGHVS and CDR2 is FNYEAQ in the germline V gene. Deletions cut 5 bases from V and 7 bases from J, with 15 bases between. The CDR3 DNA sequence: TGTGCCAGCAGCCGATCAACGGGGTGGAATGAGCAGTTCTTC. This codes for CASSRSTGWNEQFF.

About this clonotype: One end of the junction fails to match germline, which may point to a read error. The V and J genes are TRBV7-9 and TRBJ2-7; 11 nucleotides match TRBD2. The germline CDR1 and CDR2 sequences are SEHNR and FQNEAQ (reference sequence). The CDR3 spans 14 residues. The CDR3 region is CASSIAGGMAEQYF. The CDR3, as DNA: TGTGCCAGCAGCATAGCGGGAGGGATGGCCGAGCAGTACTTC.

The table lists this clonotype with many counts. This chain joins TRBV4-3 and TRBJ2-1; D is ambiguous. Per the germline V gene, CDR1 is LGHNA and CDR2 is YSLEER. The CDR3 totals 12 residues. V was pared by 0 bases and J by 8 bases, with 5 bases between. The CDR3 DNA reads as TGCGCCAGCAGCCAAGATGCCGATGAGCAGTTCTTC. Protein sequence: CASSQDADEQFF.

In its sample, this clonotype was seen a few times. This chain joins TRBV4-1 and TRBJ2-7; TRBD2 matches at 8 bases. The CDR3 contains 15 residues. V was clipped by 0 bases and J by 5 bases; unmatched bases: 6. CDR1 and CDR2 (germline): MGHRA, YSYEKL. The CDR3 DNA reads TGCGCCAGCAGCCAAGAACGGGAGGGCCTCCACGAGCAGTACTTC. It yields the protein CASSQEREGLHEQYF.

The CDR3 region has the DNA TGTGCCAGCAGGCCTGACAACAATGAGCAGTTCTTC. It yields the protein CASRPDNNEQFF. V and J are TRBV7-9 and TRBJ2-1; D gene uncertain. The germline gives CDR1 SEHNR, CDR2 FQNEAQ (reference sequence). V was pared by 6 bases and J by 5 bases, with 8 bases between. This CDR3 has 12 amino acids.

The J gene is TRBJ2-7, the V gene TRBV6-4; D not certain. Germline CDR1 reads MRHNA; CDR2 reads SNTAGT. This CDR3 is built from 13 residues. V gave up 0 bases and J gave up 6 bases, with 9 bases separating them. The CDR3: CASSDSPLGEQYF. The CDR3 DNA follows: TGTGCCAGCAGTGACTCGCCCCTGGGCGAGCAGTACTTC.

The V and J genes are TRBV3-1 and TRBJ2-7, with 11 bases identical to TRBD2. Germline CDR1 is LGHDT and CDR2 is YNNKEL (reference sequence). This CDR3 comprises 14 residues. Trimming at V came to 4 bases and at J to 5 bases, leaving 4 bases not matched to a gene. As DNA, the CDR3 is TGTGCCAGCAGCCCCGGACTAGCGGGTAACGAGCAGTACTTC. The encoded protein is CASSPGLAGNEQYF.

The chain uses TRBV5-5 and TRBJ1-4, with D uncertain. This CDR3 has 12 amino acids. Trimming pared 3 bases from V and 8 bases from J, leaving 8 bases between. Germline-derived CDR1 and CDR2 are SGHKS and YYEKEE (reference sequence). CDR3 nucleotide sequence: TGTGCCAGCAGCTCCAGTGGGGAAAAACTGTTTTTT. It specifies CASSSSGEKLFF. The whole variable domain, filled in from reference TRBV5-5 and TRBJ1-4, reads DAGVTQSPTHLIKTRGQQVTLRCSPISGHKSVSWYQQVLGQGPQFIFQYYEKEERGRGNFPDRFSARQFPNYSSELNVNALLLGDSALYLCASSSSGEKLFFGSGTQLSVL.

The rearrangement uses TRBV9 and TRBJ2-1; D unclear. The CDR3 runs to 13 residues. CDR1 is SGDLS and CDR2 is YYNGEE in the germline V gene. The germline V and J ends were trimmed by 0 bases and 4 bases, with 5 bases remaining between them. The CDR3 bases are TGTGCCAGCAGCGTAGCTGTGTACAATGAGCAGTTCTTC. This gives the protein CASSVAVYNEQFF.

The chain employs TRBV5-1 and TRBJ2-1; 7 bases agree with TRBD2. The CDR3 has 15 amino acids. Germline CDR1 SGHRS, CDR2 YFSETQ. Trimming cost V 4 bases and J 8 bases; bases outside gene matches: 12. CDR3 region: CASSPVGEGHYEQFF. The CDR3 nucleotides read TGCGCCAGCAGCCCCGTCGGGGAGGGCCACTATGAGCAGTTCTTC.

This clonotype was seen more than once but under ten times. The V gene is TRBV7-6, the J gene TRBJ2-1; D possibly corresponds to TRBD2 (6 bases). This CDR3 contains 16 residues. V lost 1 base and J 2 bases, leaving 12 bases between the germline ends. CDR1 and CDR2 (germline): SGHVS, FNYEAQ. CDR3: CASSLGAGRPYNEQFF. DNA for the CDR3: TGTGCCAGCAGCTTAGGGGCGGGGCGACCCTACAATGAGCAGTTCTTC. The full variable domain, completed using reference TRBV7-6 and TRBJ2-1, is GAGVSQSPRYKVTKRGQDVALRCDPISGHVSLYWYRQALGQGPEFLTYFNYEAQQDKSGLPNDRFSAERPEGSISTLTIQRTEQRDSAMYRCASSLGAGRPYNEQFFGPGTRLTVL.

This clonotype was found a few times. This sequence joins TRBV9 and TRBJ1-5, with D possibly being TRBD1 (6 bases). Germline loops: CDR1 SGDLS, CDR2 YYNGEE. The V and J ends lost 3 bases and 1 base respectively, with 11 bases between them. The CDR3 has 15 residues. CDR3 in DNA: TGTGCCAGCAGCGCGGGGGCTGGGAGCAATCAGCCCCAGCATTTT. This codes for CASSAGAGSNQPQHF.

The chain recombines TRBV5-1 with TRBJ2-2; either TRBD1 or TRBD2 may supply D (5 bases each). Germline CDR1 is SGHRS and CDR2 is YFSETQ. The V gene lost 5 bases and the J gene lost 0 bases, with 14 bases spanning the gap. The CDR3 has 16 amino acids. The DNA for the CDR3 is TGCGCCAGCAGTCAGACCGGGACGACGAACACCGGGGAGCTGTTTTTT. This translates into CASSQTGTTNTGELFF.

Regarding this clonotype: Possible read error: a much larger clone is one base away. This chain joins TRBV4-1 and TRBJ2-7; D is uncertain. Germline lookup yields CDR1 MGHRA and CDR2 YSYEKL. CDR3 length equals 13 residues. CDR3 in amino acids: CASRQVRTYEQYF. The DNA of the CDR3 is TGCGCCAGCAGACAAGTCCGAACCTACGAGCAGTACTTC.